This is a list of T cell receptor beta chains from one sample in a study of shared clonotypes between healthy human individuals. TCRdb keeps only in-frame clones here, not all; method: immunoSEQ multiplex PCR. The sample has about 2 million clones, roughly 95% seen once; the top ten hold approximately 1%. Sequenced material: naive CD8+ T cells sorted from blood. The receptors derive from a man aged 18 to 30 in good health. CDR3s leave out the opening cysteine and the closing phenylalanine or tryptophan.

TRBV19 ASSVTEYSNQPQH
TRBV11-1 ASSPRSSYNEQF
TRBV29-1 SVYRDNEQF
TRBV7-9 VAGGNNEQF
TRBV4-1 ASRKIGLAGGPTDTQY
TRBV7-9 ASSPVTGNQPQH
TRBV27 ASSWDNNQPQH
TRBV5-1 ASSLASGTYNEQF
TRBV27 ASSLQGSTKNIQY
TRBV16 ASSPPGQPQH
TRBV28 ASSFSDSFF
TRBV4-1 ASRQEGGATEAF
TRBV5-1 ASSAGIGGAQETQY
TRBV2 ASSGGENTEAF
TRBV2 ASSEGGEGNQPQH
TRBV27 ASSPLTAPQPQH
TRBV14 ASSPLLTGELF
TRBV5-1 ASSLLPADRPNQPQH
TRBV21-1 ASGPSREAQY
TRBV5-8 ASSLEGLNYEQY
TRBV6-5 ASSPAAGNTEAF
TRBV27 ASSVDRMNTEAF
TRBV9 ASSVNPGTGDTDTQY
TRBV29-1 SVGTISYEQY
TRBV14 ASSQEGFIGYT
TRBV2 ASSEGGWTTDTQY
TRBV18 ASSPKPFRDGALPGNTIY
TRBV7-6 ASSPDRVGYT
TRBV6-1 ASSEDRDETQY
TRBV6-1 ASSEPRIDEQF
TRBV27 ASSSAGGGYGYT
TRBV30 AWSPRGFEQY
TRBV9 ASSAGDYSVKLF
TRBV6-5 ASTPEGAYNSPLH
TRBV27 ASKPGLITDTQY
TRBV28 ASSLNKYRGLTYEQY
TRBV19 ASSIAGLEGYEQY
TRBV11-2 ASSPGSAYEQY
TRBV4-1 ASSQHLADTYNEQF
TRBV6-1 ASSTSSGRVNEQF
TRBV29-1 SVEGPFTGGSNEQF
TRBV15 ATSRGWEGAVHEQY
TRBV6-1 ASSEGGGNPYEQY
TRBV28 ASSLDSTEAF
TRBV19 ASSRAVIFQPQH
TRBV2 ASSPSDWNYEQY
TRBV2 ASSENPNTEAF
TRBV13 ASSERDRGSGNTIY
TRBV9 ASREVGGYNEQF
TRBV6-1 ASSEAGGSYEQY
TRBV5-1 ASSSGTAYGYT
TRBV7-9 ASSAPLGGSYNEQF
TRBV30 AWSVSGNTIY
TRBV18 ASSPSASGANVLT
TRBV2 ASSDWADLTDTQY
TRBV7-2 ASSQRQFSGNTIY